The clone carrying this T cell receptor (beta chain) was picked up a small number of times. Via MiXCR, TCRdb re-called the 5' RACE reads, giving one row per CDR3 protein. Here the sample spans 300,000 to 400,000 distinct CDR3 sequences, approximately 4.2% being singletons. The CDR3 sequence is 15 residues long. V dropped 6 bases and J dropped 0 bases, with 14 bases sitting between them. This specimen belongs to a study of T cells after yellow fever vaccination. The TCR comes from a man between 18 and 35 years old who received the YFV17D yellow fever vaccine. The sample consisted of PBMCs, taken 5 days after the yellow fever booster vaccination. This chain links TRBV12-3 or TRBV12-4 with TRBJ2-5; D may be TRBD1 (6 bases). The CDR3 reads CASSLQGRYQETQYF. CDR3 in DNA: TGTGCCAGCAGCCTCCAGGGGCGGTACCAAGAGACCCAGTACTTC.